A single sample gave rise to the 7 T cell receptor beta chains below, sequenced in a study of blood T cell repertoires in COVID-19. Profiled with immunoSEQ multiplex PCR; TCRdb holds only in-frame clones, not every one. Among about 51,000 clones listed, about 86% were seen once. Material for sequencing was peripheral blood. The receptors come from an elderly man with active COVID-19.

The rearrangement links TRBV5-1 to TRBJ2-7; 8 bases match TRBD2. This CDR3 region has 14 residues. Per germline, CDR1 SGHRS and CDR2 YFSETQ. The junction had 4 bases not matched to a gene; V was cut back by 0 bases and J by 5 bases. The CDR3 DNA follows: TGCGCCAGCAGCTTGGTAGCGGGAATCGACGAGCAGTACTTC. Protein product: CASSLVAGIDEQYF.

This clone has just a few counts. The chain joins TRBV6-2 or TRBV6-3 to TRBJ2-7; TRBD2 matches at 9 bases. CDR3 size: 15 residues. J gave up 0 bases and V 6 bases, and 6 bases lay outside the gene matches. Germline V gives CDR1 MNHEY, CDR2 SVGEGT. DNA for the CDR3: TGTGCCAGCAGCCAAACTAGCGGGCCCTCCTACGAGCAGTACTTC. Amino acid sequence: CASSQTSGPSYEQYF.

This chain links TRBV19 with TRBJ2-7; TRBD2 agrees at 14 bases. CDR3 length: 15 residues. Germline CDR1 reads LNHDA; CDR2 reads SQIVND (reference sequence). The V and J ends lost 4 bases and 4 bases, in that order; junction bases with no gene match: 3. This CDR3 is CASSRLAGGYYEQYF. The DNA of the CDR3 is TGTGCCAGTAGTAGACTAGCGGGAGGGTATTACGAGCAGTACTTC.

V is TRBV6-2 or TRBV6-3 and J is TRBJ1-5, with D possibly TRBD1 on 5 matching bases. The length of the CDR3 is 15 residues. Germline CDR1 reads MNHEY; CDR2 reads SVGEGT. V dropped 2 bases and J dropped 7 bases, with 15 bases sitting between them. This CDR3 reads CASSYGGVGGQPQHF. CDR3 nucleotides: TGTGCCAGCAGTTACGGGGGGGTAGGCGGCCAGCCCCAGCATTTT.

This chain joins TRBV27 and TRBJ2-1; 8 nucleotides align to TRBD1. Germline CDR1 and CDR2: MNHEY and SMNVEV (reference sequence). The CDR3 has 16 residues. Losses at the gene ends were 5 bases for V and 5 bases for J; bases not matched to a gene: 11. CDR3 sequence: CASSIQTGVPNNEQFF. CDR3 nucleotide sequence: TGTGCCAGCAGTATCCAGACAGGGGTCCCCAACAATGAGCAGTTCTTC.

The CDR3 is CASRGQASTNEKLFF. CDR3 coding DNA: TGTGCCAGCAGGGGACAGGCGTCAACTAATGAAAAACTGTTTTTT. This chain uses TRBV2 with TRBJ1-4; TRBD1 matches 8 bases. The CDR3 is made up of 15 amino acids. The V gene's germline CDR1 is SNHLY and CDR2 FYNNEI. V lost 6 bases and J lost 0; bases outside the gene matches: 3.

The genes are TRBV18 and TRBJ2-1; 14 nucleotides line up with TRBD2. Germline V gene lookup returns CDR1 KGHSH and CDR2 LQKENI. Unmatched junction bases numbered 11, after V lost 0 bases and J lost 7 bases. The CDR3 is 19 residues long. The CDR3 DNA is TGTGCCAGCTCACCACCTCTTAAAGGGACTAGCGGGAGAATGAATGAGCAGTTCTTC. Translation: CASSPPLKGTSGRMNEQFF.